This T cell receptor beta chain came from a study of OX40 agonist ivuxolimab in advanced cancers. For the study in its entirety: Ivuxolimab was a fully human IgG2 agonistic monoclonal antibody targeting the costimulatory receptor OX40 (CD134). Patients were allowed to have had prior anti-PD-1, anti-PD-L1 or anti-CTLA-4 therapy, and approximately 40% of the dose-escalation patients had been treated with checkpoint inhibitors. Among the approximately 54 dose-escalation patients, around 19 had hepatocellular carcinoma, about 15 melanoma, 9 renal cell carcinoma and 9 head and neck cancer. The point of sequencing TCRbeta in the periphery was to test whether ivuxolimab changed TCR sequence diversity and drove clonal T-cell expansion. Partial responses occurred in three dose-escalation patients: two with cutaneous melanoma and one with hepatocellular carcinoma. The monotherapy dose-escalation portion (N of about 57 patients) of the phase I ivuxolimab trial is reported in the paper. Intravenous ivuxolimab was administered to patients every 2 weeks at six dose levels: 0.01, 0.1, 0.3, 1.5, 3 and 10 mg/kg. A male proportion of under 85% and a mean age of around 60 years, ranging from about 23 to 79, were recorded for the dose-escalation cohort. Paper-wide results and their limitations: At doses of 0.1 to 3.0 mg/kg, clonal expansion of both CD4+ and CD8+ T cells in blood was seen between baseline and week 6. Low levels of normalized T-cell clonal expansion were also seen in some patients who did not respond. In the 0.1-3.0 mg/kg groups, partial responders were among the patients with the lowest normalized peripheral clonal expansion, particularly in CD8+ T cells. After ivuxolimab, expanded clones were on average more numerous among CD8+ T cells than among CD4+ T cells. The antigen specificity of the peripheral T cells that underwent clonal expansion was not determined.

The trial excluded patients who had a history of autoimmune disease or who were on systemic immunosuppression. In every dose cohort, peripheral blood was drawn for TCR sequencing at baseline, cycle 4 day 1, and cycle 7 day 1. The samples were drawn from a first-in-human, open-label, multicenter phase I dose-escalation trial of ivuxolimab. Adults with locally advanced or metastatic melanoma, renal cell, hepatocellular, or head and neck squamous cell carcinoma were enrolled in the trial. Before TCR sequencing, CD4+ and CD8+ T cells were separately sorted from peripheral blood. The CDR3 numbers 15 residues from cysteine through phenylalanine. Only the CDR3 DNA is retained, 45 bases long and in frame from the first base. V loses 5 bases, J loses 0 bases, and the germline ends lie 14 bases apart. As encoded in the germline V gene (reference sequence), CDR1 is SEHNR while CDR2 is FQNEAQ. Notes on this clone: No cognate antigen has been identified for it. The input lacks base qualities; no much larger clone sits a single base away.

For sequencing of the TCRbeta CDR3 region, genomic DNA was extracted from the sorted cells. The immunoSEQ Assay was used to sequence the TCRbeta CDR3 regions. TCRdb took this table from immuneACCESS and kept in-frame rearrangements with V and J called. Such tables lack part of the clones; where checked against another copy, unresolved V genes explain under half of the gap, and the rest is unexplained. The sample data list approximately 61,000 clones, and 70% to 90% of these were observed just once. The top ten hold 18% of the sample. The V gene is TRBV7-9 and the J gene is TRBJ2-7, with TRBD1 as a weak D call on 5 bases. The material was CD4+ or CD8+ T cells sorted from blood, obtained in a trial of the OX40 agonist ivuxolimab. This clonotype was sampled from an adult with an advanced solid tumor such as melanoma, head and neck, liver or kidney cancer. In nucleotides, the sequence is TGTGCCAGCAGCCCGCAGGAACAGGACTCCTACGAGCAGTACTTC. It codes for CASSPQEQDSYEQYF. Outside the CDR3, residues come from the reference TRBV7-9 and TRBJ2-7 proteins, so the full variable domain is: DTGVSQNPRHKITKRGQNVTFRCDPISEHNRLYWYRQTLGQGPEFLTYFQNEAQLEKSRLLSDRFSAERPKGSFSTLEIQRTEQGDSAMYLCASSPQEQDSYEQYFGPGTRLTVT.